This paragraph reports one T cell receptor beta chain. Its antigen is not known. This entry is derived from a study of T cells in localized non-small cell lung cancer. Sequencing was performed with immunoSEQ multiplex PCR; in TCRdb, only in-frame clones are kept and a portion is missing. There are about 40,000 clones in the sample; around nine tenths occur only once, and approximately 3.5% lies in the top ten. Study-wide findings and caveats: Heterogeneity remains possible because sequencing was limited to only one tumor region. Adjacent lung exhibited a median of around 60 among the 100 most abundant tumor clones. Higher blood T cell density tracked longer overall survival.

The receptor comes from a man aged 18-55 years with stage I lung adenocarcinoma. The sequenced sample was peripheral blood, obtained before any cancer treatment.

The CDR3 DNA reads as TGTGCCAGCAGCCAAGATCCAGCGAACACTGAAGCTTTCTTT. The encoded protein is CASSQDPANTEAFF. The V gene is TRBV4-2, the J gene TRBJ1-1; D call uncertain. Trimming took off 0 bases at V and 1 base at J, with 6 bases between the two ends. This CDR3 spans 14 amino acids. Germline CDR1 and CDR2: LGHNA and YNFKEQ.